This paragraph covers one TCR beta chain sequence. CDR1 is MNHEY, CDR2 SMNVEV, per germline (reference sequence). The CDR3 is 14 amino acids. V lost 0 bases to trimming and J lost 7 bases; unmatched junction nucleotides: 5. The data derive from a study of blood T cell repertoires in COVID-19. As for the study in general: Sources were T cells, B-cell-depleted T cells, or PBMCs; the material itself was cDNA or gDNA.

In the authors' methods: From reference gene primer amplification, estimates of nucleated cell counts were derived. Clones were sequenced by immunoSEQ multiplex PCR, and TCRdb holds only the in-frame ones, with some missing. V and J calls and clone size are copied from that table; D and trimming were computed from the DNA. The sample records around 130,000 clones, about 80% being singletons. The receptor's source is a man aged 60-69 years with active or convalescent COVID-19. This chain joins TRBV27 and TRBJ1-2, with 7 nucleotides matching TRBD1. The sequencing input was peripheral blood. The CDR3 region has the DNA TGTGCCAGCAGTTTATCGACAGGGTCCAGTGGCTACACCTTC. Amino acids: CASSLSTGSSGYTF.